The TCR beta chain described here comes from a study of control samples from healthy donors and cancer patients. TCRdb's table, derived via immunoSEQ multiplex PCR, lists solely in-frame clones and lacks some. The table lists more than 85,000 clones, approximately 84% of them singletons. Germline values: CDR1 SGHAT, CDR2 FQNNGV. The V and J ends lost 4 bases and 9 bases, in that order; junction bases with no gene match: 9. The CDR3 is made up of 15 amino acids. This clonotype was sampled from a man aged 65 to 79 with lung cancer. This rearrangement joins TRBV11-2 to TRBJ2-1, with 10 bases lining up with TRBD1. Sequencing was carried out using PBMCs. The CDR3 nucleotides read TGTGCCAGCAGCTCCTACGGGACAGGGGTTTTTGAGCAGTTCTTC. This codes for CASSSYGTGVFEQFF.